This TCR beta chain was sequenced for a study of blood T cell repertoires in COVID-19. Study details: Acute and convalescent COVID-19 samples came from the United States, Italy and Spain. T cells, B-cell-depleted T cells, or PBMCs provided the cDNA or gDNA that served as material.

The CDR3 length is 17 residues. Germline-derived CDR1 and CDR2 are LGHNA and YSLEER. J was trimmed by 3 bases and V by 3 bases; bases with no gene match: 9. Repertoires were generated with immunoSEQ multiplex PCR, while TCRdb's copy carries only in-frame clones and drops some. The data show tens of thousands of clones, approximately 90% seen once. The rearrangement links TRBV4-3 to TRBJ2-2, with 8 positions matching TRBD1. This clonotype was obtained from a man in his fifties or sixties with active or convalescent COVID-19. The sequencing sample was made of peripheral blood. The CDR3 spells CASSQAGQAPDTGELFF. CDR3 nucleotides: TGCGCCAGCAGCCAGGCGGGACAGGCGCCCGACACCGGGGAGCTGTTTTTT.